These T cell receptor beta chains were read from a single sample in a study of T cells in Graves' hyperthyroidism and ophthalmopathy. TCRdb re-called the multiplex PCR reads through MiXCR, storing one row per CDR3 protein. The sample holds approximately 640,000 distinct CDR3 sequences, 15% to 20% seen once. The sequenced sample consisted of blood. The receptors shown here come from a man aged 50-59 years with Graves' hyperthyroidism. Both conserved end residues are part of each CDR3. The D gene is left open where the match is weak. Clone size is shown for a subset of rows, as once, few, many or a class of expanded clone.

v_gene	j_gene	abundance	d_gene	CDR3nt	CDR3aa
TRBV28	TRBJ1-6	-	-	TGTGCCAGCAACTCGGTGGGGGGCGGTAATTCACCCCTCCACTTT	CASNSVGGGNSPLHF
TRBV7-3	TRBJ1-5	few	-	TGTGCCAGCAGGCGAGAGGTTAGACAGCCACCCAACGTTCAGCCCCAGCATTTT	CASRREVRQPPNVQPQHF
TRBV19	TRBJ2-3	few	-	TGTGCCAGTAGTCCCGGTCGTGATCCTCCAGATACGCAGTATTTT	CASSPGRDPPDTQYF
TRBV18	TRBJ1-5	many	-	TGTGCCAGCTCACCAAGGGCGGTCGGCCAGCCCCAGCATTTT	CASSPRAVGQPQHF
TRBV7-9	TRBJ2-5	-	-	TGTGCCAGCAGCTTCGACTTGACGGGACGAGAGACCCAGTACTTC	CASSFDLTGRETQYF
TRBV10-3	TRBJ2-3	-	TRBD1	TGTGCCATCAGTGGGGGACAGGGAAGCACAGATACGCAGTATTTT	CAISGGQGSTDTQYF
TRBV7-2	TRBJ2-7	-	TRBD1	TGTGCCAGCAGCTACGGACAGGGATCGACCTACGAGCAGTACTTC	CASSYGQGSTYEQYF
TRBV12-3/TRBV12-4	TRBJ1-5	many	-	TGTGCCAGCAGCCTGGACAGCTGGGGGAATCAGCCCCAGCATTTT	CASSLDSWGNQPQHF
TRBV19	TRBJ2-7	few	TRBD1	TGTGCCAGTAGTATAGGAGCAGGGGGAGTCTACGAGCAGTACTTC	CASSIGAGGVYEQYF
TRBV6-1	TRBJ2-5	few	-	TGTGCCACATCTAGCACGTCAGGGTTGGAGACCCAGTACTTC	CATSSTSGLETQYF
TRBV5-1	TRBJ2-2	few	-	TGCGCCAGCAGTCAAACCTCTACAAGGGACACCGGGGAGCTGTTTTTT	CASSQTSTRDTGELFF
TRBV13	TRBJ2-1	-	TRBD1	TGTGCCAGCAGCTTAGGAGGGGGCGGCAGGGCTATTTTCTACAATGAGCAGTTCTTC	CASSLGGGGRAIFYNEQFF
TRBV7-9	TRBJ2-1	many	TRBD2	TGTGCCAGCAGCTTGGTCAGCGGGAGCAATGAGCAGTTCTTC	CASSLVSGSNEQFF
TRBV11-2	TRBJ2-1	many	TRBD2	TGTGCCAGCAGCTACCCGCGGGGGGGGAATGAGCAGTTCTTC	CASSYPRGGNEQFF
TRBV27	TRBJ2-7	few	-	TGTGCCAGCAGGATGGTAGGGGAATACGGCGAGCAGTACTTC	CASRMVGEYGEQYF
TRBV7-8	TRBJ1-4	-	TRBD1	TGTGCCAGCAGCCCTCAGGGGGCTGCCCGCTCAACTAATGAAAAACTGTTTTTT	CASSPQGAARSTNEKLFF
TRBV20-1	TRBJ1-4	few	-	TGCAGTGCTAGTAATCAGGGCTTTCCAACTAATGAAAAACTGTTTTTT	CSASNQGFPTNEKLFF
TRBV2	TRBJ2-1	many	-	TGTGCCACTGGATACCTTAATGAGCAGTTCTTC	CATGYLNEQFF
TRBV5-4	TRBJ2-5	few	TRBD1	TGTGCCAGCAGCTCTCGGACAGGGGAGGAGTGGGAGACCCAGTACTTC	CASSSRTGEEWETQYF
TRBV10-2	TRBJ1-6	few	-	TGCGCCAGCAGTGAGTCGGGGCGAGGTTCACCCCTCCACTTT	CASSESGRGSPLHF
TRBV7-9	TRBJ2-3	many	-	TGTGCCAGCAGCTACCAATATGACACCTATACGCAGTATTTT	CASSYQYDTYTQYF
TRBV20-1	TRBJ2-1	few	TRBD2	TGCAGTGCTAGAGATCCAGCGGGAGGGTCTGAGCAGTTCTTC	CSARDPAGGSEQFF
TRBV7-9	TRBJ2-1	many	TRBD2	TGTGCCAGCAGCTTACCCCCCCGGACTAGCGGGAGGAGAAATGAGCAGTTCTTC	CASSLPPRTSGRRNEQFF
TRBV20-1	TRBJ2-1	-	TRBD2	TGCAGTGCCCTAAGGGTCCGGACTAGCTACAATGAGCAGTTCTTC	CSALRVRTSYNEQFF
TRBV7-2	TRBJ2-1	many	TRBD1	TGTGCCAGCAGCTCCGGACAGGGGGTCAATGAGCAGTTCTTC	CASSSGQGVNEQFF
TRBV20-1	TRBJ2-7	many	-	TGCAGTGCTAGAGATAGGATAAGGAGCTACGAGCAGTACTTC	CSARDRIRSYEQYF
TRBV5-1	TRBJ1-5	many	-	TGCGCCAGCAGCCCTGACAGTGACAATCAGCCCCAGCATTTT	CASSPDSDNQPQHF
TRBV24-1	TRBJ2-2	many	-	TGTGCCACCAGTGAAGCTCCAGGGGAGCTGTTTTTT	CATSEAPGELFF
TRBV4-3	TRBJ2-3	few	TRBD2	TGCGCCAGCAGCACCCGTTTAGCGGGAGGGTCAGATACGCAGTATTTT	CASSTRLAGGSDTQYF
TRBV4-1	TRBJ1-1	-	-	TGCGCCAGCAGCCATGTTGGGTCGACGGTGAACACTGAAGCTTTCTTT	CASSHVGSTVNTEAFF
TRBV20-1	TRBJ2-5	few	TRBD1	TGCAGTGCTCCCTCGGACAGGGCGAAAGAGACCCAGTACTTC	CSAPSDRAKETQYF
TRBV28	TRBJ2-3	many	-	TGTGCCAGCAGTCTTAGCGTGGGCACAGATACGCAGTATTTT	CASSLSVGTDTQYF
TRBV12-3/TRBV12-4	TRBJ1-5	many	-	TGTGCCAGCAGTACCGGGAGTAGCAATCAGCCCCAGCATTTT	CASSTGSSNQPQHF
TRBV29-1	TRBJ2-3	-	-	TGCAGCGCCATTGAAAGGGGCAGAGGCGCAGATACGCAGTATTTT	CSAIERGRGADTQYF
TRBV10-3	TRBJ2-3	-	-	TGTGCCATTGGGGAACCGGGACGGATCACTGATACGCAGTATTTT	CAIGEPGRITDTQYF
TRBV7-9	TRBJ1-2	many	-	TGTGCCAGCAGCATGTCAGAAAACTATGGCTACACCTTC	CASSMSENYGYTF
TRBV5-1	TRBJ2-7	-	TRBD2	TGCGCCAGCAGCCCAGGGACTAGCGGGACGTTTGAGCAGTACTTC	CASSPGTSGTFEQYF
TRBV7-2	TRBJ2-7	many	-	TGTGCCAGCAGCTTATCGGGGGCGCGGTACGAGCAGTACTTC	CASSLSGARYEQYF
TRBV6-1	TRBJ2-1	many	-	TGTGCCAGCAGTGAGGTATGGGGGTACTCCTACAATGAGCAGTTCTTC	CASSEVWGYSYNEQFF
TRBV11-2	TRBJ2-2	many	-	TGTGCCAGCAAAAACAGGGTTCGCGCATCCGGGGAGCTGTTTTTT	CASKNRVRASGELFF